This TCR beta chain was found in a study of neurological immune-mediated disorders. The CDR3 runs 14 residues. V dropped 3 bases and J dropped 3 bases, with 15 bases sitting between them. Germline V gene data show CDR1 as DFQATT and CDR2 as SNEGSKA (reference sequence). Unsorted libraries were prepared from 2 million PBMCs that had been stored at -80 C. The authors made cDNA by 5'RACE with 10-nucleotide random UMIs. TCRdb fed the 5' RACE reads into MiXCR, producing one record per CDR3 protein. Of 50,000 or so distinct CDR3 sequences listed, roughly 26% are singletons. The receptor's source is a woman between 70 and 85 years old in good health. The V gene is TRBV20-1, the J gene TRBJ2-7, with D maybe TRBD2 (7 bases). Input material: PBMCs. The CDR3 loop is CSASGGGVSYEQYF. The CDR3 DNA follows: TGCAGTGCTAGTGGGGGGGGCGTTAGCTACGAGCAGTACTTC.